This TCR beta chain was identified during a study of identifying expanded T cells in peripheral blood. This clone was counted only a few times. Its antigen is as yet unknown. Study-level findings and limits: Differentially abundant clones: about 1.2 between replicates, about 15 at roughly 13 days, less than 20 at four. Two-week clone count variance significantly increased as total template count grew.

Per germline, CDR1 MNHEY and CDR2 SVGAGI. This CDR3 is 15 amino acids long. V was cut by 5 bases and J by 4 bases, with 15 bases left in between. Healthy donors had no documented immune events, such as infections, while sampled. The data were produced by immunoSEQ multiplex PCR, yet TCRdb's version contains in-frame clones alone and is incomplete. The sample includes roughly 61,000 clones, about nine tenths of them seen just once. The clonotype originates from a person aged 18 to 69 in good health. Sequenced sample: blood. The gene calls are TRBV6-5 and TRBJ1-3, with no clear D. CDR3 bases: TGTGCCAGCAGTCGTGACCGGGGATCCGGAAACACCATATATTTT. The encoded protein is CASSRDRGSGNTIYF.